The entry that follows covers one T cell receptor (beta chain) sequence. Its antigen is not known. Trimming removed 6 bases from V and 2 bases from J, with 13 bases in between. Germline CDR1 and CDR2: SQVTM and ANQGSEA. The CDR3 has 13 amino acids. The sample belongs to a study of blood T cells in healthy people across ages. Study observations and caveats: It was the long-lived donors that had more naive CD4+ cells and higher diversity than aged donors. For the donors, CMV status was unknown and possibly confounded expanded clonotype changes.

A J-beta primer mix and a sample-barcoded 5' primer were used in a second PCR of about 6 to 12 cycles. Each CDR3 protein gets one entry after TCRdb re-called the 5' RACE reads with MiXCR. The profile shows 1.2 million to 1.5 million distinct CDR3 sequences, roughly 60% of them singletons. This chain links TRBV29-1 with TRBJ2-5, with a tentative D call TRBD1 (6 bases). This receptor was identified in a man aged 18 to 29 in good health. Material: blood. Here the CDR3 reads CSVEDSKQETQYF. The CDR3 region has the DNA TGCAGCGTAGAGGACAGCAAACAAGAGACCCAGTACTTC. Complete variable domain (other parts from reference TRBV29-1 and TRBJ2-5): SAVISQKPSRDICQRGTSLTIQCQVDSQVTMMFWYRQQPGQSLTLIATANQGSEATYESGFVIDKFPISRPNLTFSTLTVSNMSPEDSSIYLCSVEDSKQETQYFGPGTRLLVL.